The 4 T cell receptor beta chains given below trace back to one sample, sequenced in a study of blood T cell repertoires in COVID-19. The protocol was immunoSEQ multiplex PCR, while the TCRdb copy is restricted to in-frame clones and leaves out a portion. The table includes fewer than 500,000 clones, about nine tenths detected once. Sequenced: peripheral blood. The source of these receptors is a woman aged 25 to 39 with active or convalescent COVID-19.

The V gene is TRBV7-8, the J gene TRBJ1-6; D unresolved. The CDR3 loop spans 16 amino acids. V lost 1 base and J 0 bases, leaving 7 bases between the germline ends. In germline, CDR1 is SGHVS, CDR2 FQNEAQ. The CDR3 reads CASSLDKSSYNSPLHF. In DNA, the CDR3 is TGTGCCAGCAGCTTAGACAAAAGCTCCTATAATTCACCCCTCCACTTT.

This rearrangement joins TRBV24-1 to TRBJ2-1, with unresolved D. This CDR3 spans 14 amino acids. V was trimmed by 4 bases and J by 7 bases, leaving 13 bases between them. CDR1 and CDR2 (germline): KGHDR, SFDVKD. CDR3 in DNA: TGTGCCACCAGTGACCCGATGGTGGAGAATGAGCAGTTCTTC. This codes for CATSDPMVENEQFF.

The V and J genes are TRBV2 and TRBJ1-1; TRBD1 is a possible D gene (6 bases). Per germline, CDR1 SNHLY and CDR2 FYNNEI. This CDR3 has 13 residues. V was cut by 9 bases and J by 0 bases, with 11 bases left in between. The CDR3 loop reads CASSRDMNTEAFF. CDR3 sequence (DNA): TGTGCCAGTAGTAGGGACATGAACACTGAAGCTTTCTTT.

The gene calls are TRBV5-1 and TRBJ2-7, with 10 nucleotides matching TRBD1. The V and J ends lost 4 bases and 7 bases, in that order; junction bases with no gene match: 11. The CDR3 consists of 15 residues. Germline CDR1 is SGHRS and CDR2 is YFSETQ. CDR3 protein: CASSNSGTGAHEQYF. CDR3 sequence (DNA): TGCGCCAGCAGCAACTCCGGGACAGGGGCACATGAGCAGTACTTC.